This T cell receptor beta chain was retrieved from a study of response to subunit inactivated influenza vaccine. This clonotype was observed a handful of times. TCRdb reprocessed the RT-PCR reads via MiXCR and lists one record per CDR3 protein. The sample contains hundreds of thousands of distinct CDR3 sequences, approximately 12% of which appear only once. Germline values: CDR1 DFQATT, CDR2 SNEGSKA (reference sequence). V trimming: 2 bases; J trimming: 5 bases; junction bases outside the gene matches: 7. The CDR3 sequence is 14 residues long. The rearrangement links TRBV20-1 to TRBJ2-3, with 7 bases fitting TRBD2. The sequence came from a man aged 45-60 years who received an inactivated influenza vaccine. This sample comprised PBMCs from blood, obtained on the day of vaccination. The CDR3 sequence: CSARQSGAVDTQYF. The CDR3, as DNA: TGCAGTGCTAGACAAAGCGGGGCCGTAGATACGCAGTATTTT.